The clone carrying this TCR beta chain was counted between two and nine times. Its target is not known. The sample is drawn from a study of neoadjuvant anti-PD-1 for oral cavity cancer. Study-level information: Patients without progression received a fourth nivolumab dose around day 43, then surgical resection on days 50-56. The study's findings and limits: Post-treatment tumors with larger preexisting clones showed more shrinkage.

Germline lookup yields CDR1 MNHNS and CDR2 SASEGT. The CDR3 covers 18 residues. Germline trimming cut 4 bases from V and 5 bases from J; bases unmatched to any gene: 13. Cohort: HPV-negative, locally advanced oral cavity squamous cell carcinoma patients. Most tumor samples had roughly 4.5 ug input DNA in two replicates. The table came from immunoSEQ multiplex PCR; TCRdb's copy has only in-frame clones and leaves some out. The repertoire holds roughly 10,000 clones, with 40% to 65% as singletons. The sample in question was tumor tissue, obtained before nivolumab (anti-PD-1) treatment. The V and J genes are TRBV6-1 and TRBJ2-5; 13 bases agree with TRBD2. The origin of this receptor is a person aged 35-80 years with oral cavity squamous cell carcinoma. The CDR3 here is CASSAGTSGAWGFETQYF. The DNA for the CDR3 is TGTGCCAGCAGTGCCGGGACTAGCGGGGCTTGGGGCTTTGAGACCCAGTACTTC.